The clone carrying this T cell receptor (beta chain) was found a few times. Its antigen is currently unknown. Original handling: Around 97,000 TCRs per sample was the median, with a range of about 23,224 to 750,000. TCRdb fed the RACE reads into MiXCR, producing one record per CDR3 protein. The V and J calls here are based on TCRdb, not the publication. The repertoire holds under 120,000 distinct CDR3 sequences, with 11% as singletons. The CDR3 has 15 residues. Germline V gene sequence: CDR1 MDHEN, CDR2 SYDVKM. With V trimmed by 6 bases and J by 4 bases, 8 bases remained unmatched. The time point: patch test 1, 2 weeks after DPC sensitization. Treatment in this sample: therapeutic diphenylcyclopropenone sensitization with weekly scalp DPC. Only after blood had been drawn was each patch test applied. This entry belongs to a study of human T cells and chemical hapten exposure. Overall study results and limits: Controls formed significantly fewer large CDR3 similarity clusters than expanded TCRs did.

V and J are TRBV28 and TRBJ2-7; 11 bases map to TRBD2. Sequenced material: whole blood, taken in connection with sensitization to the hapten diphenylcyclopropenone (DPC). This sequence was found in a woman between 35 and 50 years old with alopecia areata. Some clones in this sample may be carry-over from other donors' samples. This CDR3 reads CASSPVLAGGYEQYF. The CDR3, as DNA: TGTGCCAGCAGCCCGGTTTTAGCGGGAGGGTACGAGCAGTACTTC.